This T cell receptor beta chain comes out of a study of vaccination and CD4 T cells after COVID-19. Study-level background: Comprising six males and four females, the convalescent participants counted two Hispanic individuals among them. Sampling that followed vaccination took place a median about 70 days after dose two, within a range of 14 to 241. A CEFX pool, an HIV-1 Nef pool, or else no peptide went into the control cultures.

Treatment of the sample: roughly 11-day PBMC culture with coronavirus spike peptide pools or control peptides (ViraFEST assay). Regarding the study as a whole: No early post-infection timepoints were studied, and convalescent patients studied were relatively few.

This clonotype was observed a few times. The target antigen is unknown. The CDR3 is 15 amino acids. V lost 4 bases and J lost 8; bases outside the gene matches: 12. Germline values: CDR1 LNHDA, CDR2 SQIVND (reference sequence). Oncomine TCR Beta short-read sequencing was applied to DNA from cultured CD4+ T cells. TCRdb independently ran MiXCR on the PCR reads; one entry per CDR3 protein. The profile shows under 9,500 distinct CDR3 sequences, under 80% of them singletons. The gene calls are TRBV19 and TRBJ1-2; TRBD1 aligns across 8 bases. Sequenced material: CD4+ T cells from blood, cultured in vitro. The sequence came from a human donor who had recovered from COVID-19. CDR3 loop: CASSSQAQGAFGYTF. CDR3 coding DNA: TGTGCCAGTAGTAGCCAAGCGCAGGGGGCGTTCGGCTACACCTTC.